The T cell receptor beta chain under discussion was sequenced for a study of memory CD4+ T cells and cytomegalovirus serostatus. Study summary: Healthy Belgian adult donors included nine or ten CMV-positive and some 23 CMV-negative people.

CDR3 length: 16 amino acids. V lost 5 bases and J lost 1, with 15 bases in between. Germline V gene sequence: CDR1 PRHDT, CDR2 FYEKMQ (reference sequence). Concerning this clone: Its antigen remains unknown.

TCRdb keeps only in-frame clones here, not all; method: immunoSEQ multiplex PCR. The sample consists of under 50,000 clones, about 70% of them appearing once. The sort gate was single viable CD3+CD4+CD8-CD45RO+ cells for memory CD4+ T cells. CD4+ T cells were isolated by positive magnetic selection. Study-wide results and caveats: CD4+ memory repertoires contained 67 of 164 reported CMV TCRbeta sequences.

V gene TRBV13 combines with J gene TRBJ2-4; a possible D gene is TRBD1 (5 bases). Sequences were obtained from memory CD4+ T cells from blood. The TCR comes from an adult in good health and CMV-seropositive. This CDR3 is CASSLRQSVAKNIQYF. Here the CDR3 DNA reads TGTGCCAGCAGCCTCCGACAGAGTGTGGCCAAAAACATTCAGTACTTC.